Described below is a single T cell receptor (beta chain) sequence and its context. Its specificity is unknown. CDR3 length: 15 residues. The V gene's germline CDR1 is SGHTA and CDR2 FQGNSA. V shed 4 bases and J 8 bases; nucleotides not matched to a gene: 11. The data derive from a study of CD8 T cells in ankylosing spondylitis. Regarding the study as a whole: Disease-linked clones reportedly concentrated significantly in matched ankylosing spondylitis synovial fluid. Reactive arthritis synovial fluid and blood previously showed some of these motif variants.

Each TCR beta library was made by quantitative 5'-RACE that incorporated molecular barcodes. TCRdb reanalysed the 5' RACE reads using MiXCR and keeps one entry per CDR3 protein. The sample records 45,000 or so distinct CDR3 sequences, approximately 11% being singletons. Sample: blood, either unsorted or a sorted T cell fraction (not recorded which). This clonotype was sampled from a male donor with ankylosing spondylitis or in good health (not recorded which). The V gene is TRBV7-2, the J gene TRBJ2-1, with TRBD1 matching 7 bases. The CDR3 loop reads CASSYTGVPGDEQFF. CDR3 bases: TGTGCCAGCAGCTACACAGGGGTCCCGGGCGATGAGCAGTTCTTC.